These T cell receptor beta chains were read from a single sample in a study of control samples from healthy donors and cancer patients. The assay was immunoSEQ multiplex PCR, and TCRdb's table has in-frame clones only and misses some. The sample contains about 170,000 clones, approximately 90% of which appear only once. Sequencing was done on a sample of blood. The receptor set was obtained from a man aged 25 to 40 in good health. Each CDR3 is given with its conserved first and last residue. The D gene is left open where the match is weak. Clone sizes are given selectively: once, few, many, or a class where the clone is expanded.

J gene,V gene,clone size,D gene,CDR3 length,CDR3 protein,CDR3 DNA
TRBJ1-2,TRBV27,.,.,10,CVAGNYGYTF,TGTGTCGCGGGGAACTATGGCTACACCTTC
TRBJ2-1,TRBV4-1,.,.,11,CASSRRGEQFF,TGCGCCAGCAGCCGGAGGGGTGAGCAGTTCTTC
TRBJ1-5,TRBV30,few,.,11,CAWSWGQPQHF,TGTGCCTGGAGTTGGGGCCAGCCCCAGCATTTT
TRBJ1-1,TRBV19,.,TRBD1,12,CASSSQTGVAFF,TGTGCCAGTAGTTCCCAGACAGGGGTGGCTTTCTTT
TRBJ2-4,TRBV11-2,.,TRBD2,14,CASSFSGGQNIQYF,TGTGCCAGCAGCTTTAGCGGGGGACAAAACATTCAGTACTTC
TRBJ1-2,TRBV27,once,.,14,CASSLQGEVGGYTF,TGTGCCAGCAGTTTACAGGGAGAGGTTGGTGGCTACACCTTC
TRBJ1-1,TRBV27,once,TRBD1,16,CASSLRLRGQGTEAFF,TGTGCCAGCAGTTTAAGGTTAAGGGGGCAAGGCACTGAAGCTTTCTTT
TRBJ1-6,TRBV2,.,TRBD1,15,CASSPTDRDNSPLHF,TGTGCCAGCAGTCCCACCGACAGGGACAATTCACCCCTCCACTTT
TRBJ1-1,TRBV27,.,.,13,CASSYEGSTEAFF,TGTGCCAGCAGTTATGAGGGGAGCACTGAAGCTTTCTTT
TRBJ2-7,TRBV4-3,.,.,14,CASSQIVAAYEQYF,TGCGCCAGCAGCCAAATAGTAGCGGCCTACGAGCAGTACTTC
TRBJ2-5,TRBV15,.,.,14,CATSRGGPQETQYF,TGTGCCACCAGCAGAGGTGGGCCCCAAGAGACCCAGTACTTC
TRBJ1-4,TRBV12-3/TRBV12-4,.,.,13,CASRPATNEKLFF,TGTGCCAGCCGCCCTGCAACTAATGAAAAACTGTTTTTT
TRBJ2-5,TRBV27,.,.,14,CASRDRLDLETQYF,TGTGCCAGCAGGGATAGACTGGACTTAGAGACCCAGTACTTC
TRBJ2-5,TRBV11-1,once,TRBD1,14,CASSYRDREETQYF,TGTGCCAGCAGCTATCGGGACAGGGAAGAGACCCAGTACTTC
TRBJ1-6,TRBV5-1,.,.,16,CASSRDPRSDNSPLHF,TGCGCCAGCAGCCGCGACCCCAGAAGTGATAATTCACCCCTCCACTTT
TRBJ2-1,TRBV2,.,TRBD1,14,CASRPGGVQGEQFF,TGTGCCAGCAGACCAGGGGGCGTCCAGGGGGAGCAGTTCTTC
TRBJ2-5,TRBV9,.,TRBD2,15,CASSITGTRRETQYF,TGTGCCAGCAGCATAACCGGGACTAGACGGGAGACCCAGTACTTC
TRBJ1-1,TRBV9,once,.,13,CASSVAVNTEAFF,TGTGCCAGCAGCGTAGCGGTGAACACTGAAGCTTTCTTT
TRBJ2-7,TRBV19,once,.,13,CASRPAASYEQYF,TGTGCCAGTAGACCAGCAGCGTCCTACGAGCAGTACTTC
TRBJ2-1,TRBV7-8,.,.,14,CATQRGRAANEQFF,TGTGCCACCCAAAGGGGGAGGGCCGCCAATGAGCAGTTCTTC
TRBJ1-5,TRBV12-3/TRBV12-4,.,.,13,CASTPIADQPQHF,TGTGCCAGCACCCCTATTGCAGATCAGCCCCAGCATTTT
TRBJ1-2,TRBV19,.,TRBD1,18,CASSSGWQGARLDYGYTF,TGTGCCAGTAGTAGCGGTTGGCAGGGGGCGCGGTTAGACTATGGCTACACCTTC
TRBJ2-7,TRBV15,.,.,17,CATSTQTQSTRASGKYF,TGTGCCACCAGCACACAAACCCAGAGCACCCGCGCCTCCGGAAAGTACTTC
TRBJ1-2,TRBV28,few,.,12,CASTPGGYGYTF,TGTGCCAGCACCCCGGGGGGCTATGGCTACACCTTC
TRBJ1-5,TRBV28,.,.,17,CASSSQPGTLGNQPQHF,TGTGCCAGCAGCTCCCAACCCGGGACTTTGGGCAATCAGCCCCAGCATTTT
TRBJ2-3,TRBV7-3,once,.,12,CASSLGRDTQYF,TGTGCCAGCAGCTTAGGAAGGGATACGCAGTATTTT
TRBJ2-3,TRBV10-3,once,.,14,CAINDGGGQDTQYF,TGTGCCATCAATGACGGTGGAGGTCAAGATACGCAGTATTTT
TRBJ2-7,TRBV18,.,TRBD1,15,CASSPNGQGAGEQYF,TGTGCCAGCTCACCAAATGGACAGGGGGCAGGTGAGCAGTACTTC
TRBJ1-5,TRBV5-1,.,TRBD1,15,CASSLTTGQGEPQHF,TGCGCCAGCAGCTTGACTACGGGACAGGGGGAGCCCCAGCATTTT
TRBJ2-5,TRBV7-9,.,TRBD2,17,CASSFRGLAGRGETQYF,TGTGCCAGCAGCTTTAGAGGACTAGCGGGACGGGGGGAGACCCAGTACTTC
TRBJ1-2,TRBV4-3,once,TRBD1,15,CASSQWTGTGDGYTF,TGCGCCAGCAGCCAGTGGACCGGGACAGGGGATGGCTACACCTTC
TRBJ1-2,TRBV11-2,.,TRBD1,12,CASSRTGGGYTF,TGTGCCAGCAGTCGGACAGGGGGCGGCTACACCTTC
TRBJ2-3,TRBV5-5,.,TRBD1,15,CASSPPTRGLDTQYF,TGTGCCAGCAGCCCCCCCACGAGGGGGCTAGATACGCAGTATTTT
TRBJ1-1,TRBV29-1,.,.,15,CSVVGHAMAGTEAFF,TGCAGCGTTGTGGGGCACGCCATGGCGGGCACTGAAGCTTTCTTT